This TCR beta chain is from a study of blood T cell repertoires in COVID-19. The wider study: Whether acute or convalescent, the COVID-19 samples came from the United States, Italy and Spain.

This CDR3 has 15 amino acids. Germline assignment: CDR1 MNHEY and CDR2 SMNVEV (reference sequence). Trimming stripped 5 bases from V and 1 base from J, with 14 bases between. Measured with immunoSEQ multiplex PCR; TCRdb has only the in-frame clones, and not every one. This sample yields approximately 150,000 clones, of which about 85% are seen a single time; approximately 8% belongs to the top ten. The rearrangement joins TRBV27 to TRBJ1-1; D might be TRBD1 (5 bases). Sequencing input: peripheral blood. The receptor was isolated from an elderly woman with COVID-19, enrolled during active disease. The CDR3 protein is CASSPSGGRNTEAFF. The CDR3 DNA reads as TGTGCCAGCAGTCCCTCGGGGGGAAGGAACACTGAAGCTTTCTTT.